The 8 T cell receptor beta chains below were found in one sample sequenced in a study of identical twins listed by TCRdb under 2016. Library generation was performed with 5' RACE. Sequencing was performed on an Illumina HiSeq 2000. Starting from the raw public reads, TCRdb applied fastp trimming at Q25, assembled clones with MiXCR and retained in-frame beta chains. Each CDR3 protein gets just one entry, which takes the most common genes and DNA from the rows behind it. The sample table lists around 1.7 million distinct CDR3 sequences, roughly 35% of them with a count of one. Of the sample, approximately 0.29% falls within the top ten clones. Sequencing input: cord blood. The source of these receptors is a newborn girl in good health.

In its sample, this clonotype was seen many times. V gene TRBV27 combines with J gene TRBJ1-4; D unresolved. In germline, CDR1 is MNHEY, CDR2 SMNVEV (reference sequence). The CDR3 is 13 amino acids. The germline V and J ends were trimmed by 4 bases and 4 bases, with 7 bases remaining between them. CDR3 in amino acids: CASSSWINEKLFF. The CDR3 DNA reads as TGTGCCAGCAGTTCATGGATTAATGAAAAACTGTTTTTT.

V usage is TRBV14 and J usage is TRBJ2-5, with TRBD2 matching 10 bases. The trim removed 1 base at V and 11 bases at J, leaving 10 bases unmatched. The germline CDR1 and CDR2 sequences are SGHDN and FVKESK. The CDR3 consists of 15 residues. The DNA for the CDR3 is TGTGCCAGCAGCCAAGTCAGCGGGGGGGCCTGGGAGCAGTACTTC. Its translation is CASSQVSGGAWEQYF.

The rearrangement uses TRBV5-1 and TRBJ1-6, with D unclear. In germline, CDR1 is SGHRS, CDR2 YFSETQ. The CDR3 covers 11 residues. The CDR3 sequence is CSAAQNSPLHF. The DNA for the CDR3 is TGCTCGGCGGCCCAGAATTCACCCCTCCACTTT.

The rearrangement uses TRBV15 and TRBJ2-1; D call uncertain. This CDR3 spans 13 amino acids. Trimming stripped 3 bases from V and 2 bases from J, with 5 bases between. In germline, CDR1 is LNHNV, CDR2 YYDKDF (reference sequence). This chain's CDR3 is CATSSGAYNEQFF. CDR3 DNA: TGTGCCACCAGCAGTGGGGCCTACAATGAGCAGTTCTTC. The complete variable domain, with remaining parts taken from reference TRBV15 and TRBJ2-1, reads DAMVIQNPRYQVTQFGKPVTLSCSQTLNHNVMYWYQQKSSQAPKLLFHYYDKDFNNEADTPDNFQSRRPNTSFCFLDIRSPGLGDTAMYLCATSSGAYNEQFFGPGTRLTVL.

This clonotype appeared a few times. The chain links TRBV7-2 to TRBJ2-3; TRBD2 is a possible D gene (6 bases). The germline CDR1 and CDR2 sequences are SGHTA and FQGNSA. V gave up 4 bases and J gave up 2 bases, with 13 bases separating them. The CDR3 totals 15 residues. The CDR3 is CASSSQQLATDTQYF. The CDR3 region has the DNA TGTGCCAGCAGCTCGCAACAACTAGCCACAGATACGCAGTATTTT.

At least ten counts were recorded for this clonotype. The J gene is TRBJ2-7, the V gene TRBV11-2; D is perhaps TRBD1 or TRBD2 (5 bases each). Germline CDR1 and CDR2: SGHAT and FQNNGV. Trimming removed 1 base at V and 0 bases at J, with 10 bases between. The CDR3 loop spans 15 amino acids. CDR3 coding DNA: TGTGCCAGCAGCTTAGTTCGGGGACCCTCCTACGAGCAGTACTTC. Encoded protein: CASSLVRGPSYEQYF. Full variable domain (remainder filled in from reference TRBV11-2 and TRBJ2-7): EAGVAQSPRYKIIEKRQSVAFWCNPISGHATLYWYQQILGQGPKLLIQFQNNGVVDDSQLPKDRFSAERLKGVDSTLKIQPAKLEDSAVYLCASSLVRGPSYEQYFGPGTRLTVT.

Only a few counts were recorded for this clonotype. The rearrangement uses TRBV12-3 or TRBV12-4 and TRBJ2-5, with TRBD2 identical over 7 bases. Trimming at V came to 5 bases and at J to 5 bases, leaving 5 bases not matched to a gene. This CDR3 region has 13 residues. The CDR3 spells CASSITSVETQYF. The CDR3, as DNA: TGTGCCAGCAGTATTACTAGCGTGGAGACCCAGTACTTC.

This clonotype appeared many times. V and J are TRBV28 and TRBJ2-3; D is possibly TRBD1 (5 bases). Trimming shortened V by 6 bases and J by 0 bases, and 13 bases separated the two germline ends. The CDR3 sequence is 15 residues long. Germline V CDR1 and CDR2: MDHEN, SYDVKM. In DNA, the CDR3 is TGTGCCAGCAGCTTCGACAGAACTAGCACAGATACGCAGTATTTT. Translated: CASSFDRTSTDTQYF.